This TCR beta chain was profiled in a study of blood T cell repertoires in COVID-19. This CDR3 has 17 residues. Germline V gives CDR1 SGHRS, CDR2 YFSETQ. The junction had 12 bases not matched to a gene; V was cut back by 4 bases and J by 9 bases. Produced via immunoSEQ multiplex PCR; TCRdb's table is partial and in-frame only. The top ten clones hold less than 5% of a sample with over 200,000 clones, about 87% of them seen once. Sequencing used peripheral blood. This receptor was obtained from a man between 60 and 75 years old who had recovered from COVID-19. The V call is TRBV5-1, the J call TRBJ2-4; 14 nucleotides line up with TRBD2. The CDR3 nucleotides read TGCGCCAGCAGCACCGGACTAGCGGGGGGAACCACGGGCATTCAGTACTTC. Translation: CASSTGLAGGTTGIQYF.